Listed below are T cell receptor beta chains from one sample, sequenced in a study of control samples from healthy donors and cancer patients. Measured with immunoSEQ multiplex PCR; TCRdb has only the in-frame clones, and not every one. The table includes roughly 69,000 clones, 75% to 85% detected once. What was sequenced was blood. The receptors derive from a man aged 60-69 years in good health. Each CDR3 is given with its conserved first and last residue. Each record gives: D gene, J gene, clone size, V gene, CDR3 DNA, CDR3 protein. D genes are given only for firm matches. Clone size appears in some rows only: once, few, many, or a class for an expanded clone.

- TRBJ2-1 once TRBV25-1 TGTGCCAGCAGCGACTCCGGACCGCACTCCTACAATGAGCAGTTCTTC CASSDSGPHSYNEQFF
- TRBJ1-2 few TRBV27 TGTGCCAGCAGTTTGGGAGCAGGGGCGACGGGCTACACCTTC CASSLGAGATGYTF
- TRBJ1-5 few TRBV19 TGTGCCAGTAGTATTACCCGGGGTAGATTAGATCAGCCCCAGCATTTT CASSITRGRLDQPQHF
- TRBJ1-1 once TRBV5-6 TGTGCCAGCAGCCTAACGGTAATACAGGGTAGGACTGAAGCTTTCTTT CASSLTVIQGRTEAFF
- TRBJ2-3 - TRBV4-3 TGCGCCAGCAGCCAAAGCCAGTGGCGGGGCACAGATACGCAGTATTTT CASSQSQWRGTDTQYF
- TRBJ2-3 - TRBV9 TGTGCCAGCAGCCCCCCCGCAGCTTCTAGCACAGATACGCAGTATTTT CASSPPAASSTDTQYF
TRBD2 TRBJ2-1 - TRBV24-1 TGTGCCACCTCCCTCTCGGGACTAGCGGGAGGGCCCTACAATGAGCAGTTCTTC CATSLSGLAGGPYNEQFF
TRBD2 TRBJ2-1 - TRBV19 TGTGCCAGTAGTATAGCGAATAGCGGGAGCTCCTACAATGAGCAGTTCTTC CASSIANSGSSYNEQFF
- TRBJ2-1 - TRBV7-9 TGTGCCAGCAGCCCCACGGCGGGCTCCTACAATGAGCAGTTCTTC CASSPTAGSYNEQFF
- TRBJ1-1 - TRBV5-1 TGCGCCAGCAGCTGGGGGGACCGAGGGACTGAAGCTTTCTTT CASSWGDRGTEAFF
- TRBJ1-1 - TRBV7-9 TGTGCCAGCACCAGAGGGATGAACACTGAAGCTTTCTTT CASTRGMNTEAFF
- TRBJ2-3 - TRBV2 TGTGCCAGCAGGTCTACAGGGAGCACAGATACGCAGTATTTT CASRSTGSTDTQYF
- TRBJ2-6 - TRBV5-5 TGTGCCAGCAGCTCCCGAGGGGCTGGGGCCAACGTCCTGACTTTC CASSSRGAGANVLTF
- TRBJ2-3 - TRBV6-6 TGTGCCAGCAGTTTTGGAGGAAGCACAGATACGCAGTATTTT CASSFGGSTDTQYF
- TRBJ1-5 - TRBV28 TGTGCCAGCAGTTTAGGTGGGTCTAATCAGCCCCAGCATTTT CASSLGGSNQPQHF
- TRBJ2-7 - TRBV6-5 TGTGCCAGCCGGGCGGAGATAGGGTCCTACGAGCAGTACTTC CASRAEIGSYEQYF
TRBD2 TRBJ2-3 - TRBV7-3 TGTGCCAGCAGCTCCCGACTAGCGGCTACAGATACGCAGTATTTT CASSSRLAATDTQYF
- TRBJ2-7 - TRBV3-1/TRBV3-2 TGTGCCAGCAGCCAATGGACCCCAGGGCGAGCCTACGAGCAGTACTTC CASSQWTPGRAYEQYF
- TRBJ2-5 - TRBV7-6 TGTGCCAGCAGCCTCAGCTCCCGGGGGGCTCAAGAGACCCAGTACTTC CASSLSSRGAQETQYF
- TRBJ2-7 once TRBV29-1 TGCAGCGTTGAAGAGACTGGTTACGAGCAGTACTTC CSVEETGYEQYF
- TRBJ2-7 - TRBV11-2 TGTGCCAGCAGCTTAGATCAGGTAACCTACGAGCAGTACTTC CASSLDQVTYEQYF
TRBD1 TRBJ1-1 - TRBV19 TGTGCCAGCAGATGGGGACAGCAGAGCACTGAAGCTTTCTTT CASRWGQQSTEAFF
TRBD1 TRBJ1-6 - TRBV27 TGTGCCAGCAGTTTTCGGACAGGGTACAATTCACCCCTCCACTTT CASSFRTGYNSPLHF
- TRBJ1-6 - TRBV7-2 TGTGCCAGCAGCTCGGTCTCTCGGGCCCTCCACTTT CASSSVSRALHF
- TRBJ2-2 - TRBV6-2/TRBV6-3 TGTGCCAGCAGTTACTCTGGGGGGACCGGGGAGCTGTTTTTT CASSYSGGTGELFF
TRBD2 TRBJ2-4 - TRBV6-1 TGTGCCAGCAGTGATTATGAGCTAGCGGGAGTTTCCAAAAACATTCAGTACTTC CASSDYELAGVSKNIQYF
TRBD1 TRBJ1-5 - TRBV2 TGTGCCAGCAGGACAGGGTACAATCAGCCCCAGCATTTT CASRTGYNQPQHF
- TRBJ2-7 - TRBV11-2 TGTGCCAGCAGCTTAGGGGGCCCCTCCTACGAGCAGTACTTC CASSLGGPSYEQYF
TRBD2 TRBJ2-7 - TRBV7-2 TGTGCCAGCAGCTTATATTCGGGAGGATTCTACGAGCAGTACTTC CASSLYSGGFYEQYF
- TRBJ2-7 - TRBV18 TGTGCCAGCTCACCCGAGACGTCGCGGAGCTCCTACGAGCAGTACTTC CASSPETSRSSYEQYF
- TRBJ1-2 - TRBV29-1 TGCAGCGTAGCAGAAGATGGCTACACCTTC CSVAEDGYTF
- TRBJ1-4 few TRBV11-2 TGTGCCAGCAGCACCGGGGGTAGACTGTTTTTT CASSTGGRLFF
- TRBJ2-2 - TRBV30 TGTGCCTGGCAGACCGGGACGGGTAACACCGGGGAGCTGTTTTTT CAWQTGTGNTGELFF
- TRBJ2-5 - TRBV27 TGTGCCAGCAGTTTTAGAGTCCCCTTTGACCAAGAGACCCAGTACTTC CASSFRVPFDQETQYF
TRBD2 TRBJ2-3 - TRBV6-5 TGTGCCAGCAGTTACTCGCGCGGGAGGGCCCCAGATACGCAGTATTTT CASSYSRGRAPDTQYF